The entry below describes one TCR beta chain. Its antigen is not identified. Time point reported: week 3, after first cycle of checkpoint inhibitor. One draw preceded checkpoint blockade; another followed its first cycle at week 3. Disease control meant complete response, partial response or stable disease at 12 weeks. These data originate in a study of blood T cell dynamics during melanoma immunotherapy. Study as a whole: First-line therapy was either pembrolizumab or nivolumab with ipilimumab for metastatic melanoma.

Germline V gene sequence: CDR1 LNHDA, CDR2 SQIVND (reference sequence). With V trimmed by 4 bases and J by 2 bases, 5 bases remained unmatched. There are 14 residues in the CDR3. Findings of the study overall: Disease-control patients' PBMC repertoires became either more clonal or more diverse at W3.

Generated by immunoSEQ multiplex PCR, the TCRdb table keeps only in-frame clones and is missing some. This table has roughly 30,000 clones, approximately 88% appearing once. The rearrangement joins TRBV19 to TRBJ2-7; 7 bases match TRBD1. This clonotype was obtained from a human donor with melanoma. Here the sequenced sample was blood, taken from a patient treated with checkpoint blockade. The CDR3 DNA sequence: TGTGCCAGTAGTACCGGGACAGTTCCCTACGAGCAGTACTTC. Amino acid sequence: CASSTGTVPYEQYF. Combining the CDR3 with reference TRBV19 and TRBJ2-7 gives the whole variable domain DGGITQSPKYLFRKEGQNVTLSCEQNLNHDAMYWYRQDPGQGLRLIYYSQIVNDFQKGDIAEGYSVSREKKESFPLTVTSAQKNPTAFYLCASSTGTVPYEQYFGPGTRLTVT.